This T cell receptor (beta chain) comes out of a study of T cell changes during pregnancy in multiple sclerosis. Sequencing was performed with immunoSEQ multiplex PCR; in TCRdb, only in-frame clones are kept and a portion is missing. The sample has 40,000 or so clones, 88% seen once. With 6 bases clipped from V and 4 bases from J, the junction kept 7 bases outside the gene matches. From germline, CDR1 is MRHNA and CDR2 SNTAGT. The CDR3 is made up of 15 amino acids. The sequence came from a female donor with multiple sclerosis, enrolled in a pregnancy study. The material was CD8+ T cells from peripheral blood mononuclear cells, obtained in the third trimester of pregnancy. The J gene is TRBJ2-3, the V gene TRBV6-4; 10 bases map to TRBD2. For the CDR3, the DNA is TGTGCCAGCAGCCAGCGGGGGGGCGAGGCAGATACGCAGTATTTT. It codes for CASSQRGGEADTQYF.